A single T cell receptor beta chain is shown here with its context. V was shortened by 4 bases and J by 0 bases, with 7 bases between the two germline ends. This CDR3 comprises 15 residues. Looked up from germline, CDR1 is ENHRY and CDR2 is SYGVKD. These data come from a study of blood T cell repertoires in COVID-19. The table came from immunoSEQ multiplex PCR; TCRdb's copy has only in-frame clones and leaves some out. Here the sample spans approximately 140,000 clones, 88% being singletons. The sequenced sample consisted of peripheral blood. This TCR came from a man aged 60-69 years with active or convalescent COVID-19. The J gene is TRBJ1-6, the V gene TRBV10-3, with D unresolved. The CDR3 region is CAISGSSSYNSPLHF. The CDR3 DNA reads TGTGCCATCAGTGGTAGCTCCTCCTATAATTCACCCCTCCACTTT.